These 30 T cell receptor beta chains came from one sample sequenced in a study of shared clonotypes between healthy human individuals. Profiled with immunoSEQ multiplex PCR; TCRdb holds only in-frame clones, not every one. The profile covers hundreds of thousands of clones, with roughly 95% appearing a single time and about 0.12% taken by the ten largest. Terminally differentiated effector memory CD45RA+ cells were left out of the naive CD8 fraction, which was CD45RO-negative and positively selected for CCR7. Sample: naive CD8+ T cells sorted from blood. All receptors derive from a woman aged 25 to 39 in good health.

The chain links TRBV10-1 to TRBJ2-3, with 9 bases that match TRBD2. The germline V gene encodes CDR1 WNHNN and CDR2 SYGVQD (reference sequence). The junction had 9 bases not matched to a gene; V was cut back by 4 bases and J by 4 bases. The CDR3 length is 16 residues. The CDR3 sequence is CASSGLAGVGPDTQYF. CDR3 DNA sequence: TGCGCCAGCAGTGGTTTAGCGGGAGTGGGTCCAGATACGCAGTATTTT.

The rearrangement links TRBV10-1 to TRBJ1-3; D gene uncertain. V was shortened by 0 bases and J by 2 bases, with 8 bases between the two germline ends. Looked up from germline, CDR1 is WNHNN and CDR2 is SYGVQD (reference sequence). This CDR3 is built from 15 residues. CDR3 loop: CASSESHSPGNTIYF. The CDR3 coding sequence is TGCGCCAGCAGTGAGTCTCACAGCCCTGGAAACACCATATATTTT.

The chain is built from TRBV7-8 and TRBJ1-1; D possibly corresponds to TRBD1 (5 bases). The V gene's germline CDR1 is SGHVS and CDR2 FQNEAQ. Between the trimmed V and J ends, which lost 3 bases and 4 bases, there was a span of 18 bases. The CDR3 spans 16 residues. In nucleotides, the CDR3 is TGTGCCAGCAGCTTCAGGAGGGGAAGTTTTCCCACTGAAGCTTTCTTT. It encodes CASSFRRGSFPTEAFF.

V is TRBV9 and J is TRBJ2-1; 7 nucleotides agree with TRBD2. V shed 5 bases, J shed 7 bases, and the junction held 12 bases outside the gene matches. The CDR3 consists of 15 residues. Germline V gene lookup returns CDR1 SGDLS and CDR2 YYNGEE. CDR3 sequence reads: CASSVWETGGNEQFF. DNA for the CDR3: TGTGCCAGCAGTGTGTGGGAGACGGGAGGAAATGAGCAGTTCTTC.

This rearrangement joins TRBV19 to TRBJ1-5; D gene unclear. V was pared by 3 bases and J by 3 bases, with 9 bases between. This CDR3 has 14 residues. Germline CDR1 and CDR2: LNHDA and SQIVND (reference sequence). CDR3 amino acids: CASSMGRTNQPQHF. CDR3 DNA sequence: TGTGCCAGTAGTATGGGCAGGACCAATCAGCCCCAGCATTTT.

This sequence joins TRBV11-2 and TRBJ1-3; weak D call: TRBD1 (6 bases). Trimming took off 5 bases at V and 4 bases at J, with 18 bases between the two ends. Germline lookup yields CDR1 SGHAT and CDR2 FQNNGV. The CDR3 is 16 residues long. The CDR3: CASSPTAGGAGNTIYF. The CDR3, as DNA: TGTGCCAGCAGCCCGACTGCCGGGGGGGCGGGAAACACCATATATTTT.

This chain uses TRBV7-9 with TRBJ2-7; the D is unclear. CDR1 is SEHNR and CDR2 is FQNEAQ in the germline V gene (reference sequence). This CDR3 comprises 14 residues. V was cut by 4 bases and J by 1 base, with 11 bases left in between. CDR3 sequence (DNA): TGTGCCAGCAGCTCGATGACTGGATCCTACGAGCAGTACTTC. It encodes CASSSMTGSYEQYF.

The chain joins TRBV19 to TRBJ2-2; no definite D call. Trimming cost V 7 bases and J 0 bases, with 12 bases left between them. Germline CDR1 LNHDA, CDR2 SQIVND (reference sequence). The CDR3 is 15 residues long. In nucleotides, the CDR3 is TGTGCCAGTACGGCTGAGACCGCGAACACCGGGGAGCTGTTTTTT. Its translation: CASTAETANTGELFF.

This clone was seen only once. The chain couples TRBV7-9 to TRBJ2-5; 7 bases map to TRBD1. Germline lookup yields CDR1 SEHNR and CDR2 FQNEAQ (reference sequence). V gave up 3 bases and J gave up 5 bases; unmatched junction bases: 9. The CDR3 is 15 residues long. The chain's CDR3 is CASSFTTGVVETQYF. As DNA, the CDR3 is TGTGCCAGCAGCTTTACCACAGGGGTGGTCGAGACCCAGTACTTC. Combining the CDR3 with reference TRBV7-9 and TRBJ2-5 gives the whole variable domain DTGVSQNPRHKITKRGQNVTFRCDPISEHNRLYWYRQTLGQGPEFLTYFQNEAQLEKSRLLSDRFSAERPKGSFSTLEIQRTEQGDSAMYLCASSFTTGVVETQYFGPGTRLLVL.

The V and J genes are TRBV7-8 and TRBJ1-2, with D unresolved. This CDR3 region has 15 residues. From germline, CDR1 is SGHVS and CDR2 FQNEAQ. The V end was cut by 5 bases, the J end by 5 bases, with 18 bases between. The CDR3 loop is CASSIEGLFHYGYTF. In DNA form, the CDR3 reads TGTGCCAGCAGCATCGAGGGCCTCTTTCATTATGGCTACACCTTC. The variable domain in full, completed from reference TRBV7-8 and TRBJ1-2, reads GAGVSQSPRYKVAKRGQDVALRCDPISGHVSLFWYQQALGQGPEFLTYFQNEAQLDKSGLPSDRFFAERPEGSVSTLKIQRTQQEDSAVYLCASSIEGLFHYGYTFGSGTRLTVV.

The rearrangement links TRBV7-9 to TRBJ2-1; 7 positions agree with TRBD2. The germline V gene encodes CDR1 SEHNR and CDR2 FQNEAQ (reference sequence). After removal of 3 bases from V and 3 bases from J, the junction contained 14 bases not matched to a gene. The CDR3 runs 18 residues. CDR3 sequence (DNA): TGTGCCAGCAGCTTGGGCGGAATGGCGGGAGCGATCTACAATGAGCAGTTCTTC. Its protein is CASSLGGMAGAIYNEQFF.

The rearrangement links TRBV19 to TRBJ2-1; no clear D. This CDR3 is built from 19 residues. Germline V gene data show CDR1 as LNHDA and CDR2 as SQIVND (reference sequence). With 1 base removed from V and 3 bases from J, the gap between germline ends came to 22 bases. CDR3 amino acids: CASSIVPPTSEEHYNEQFF. CDR3 nucleotides: TGTGCCAGTAGTATAGTCCCTCCCACAAGCGAAGAGCACTACAATGAGCAGTTCTTC.

The J gene is TRBJ2-1, the V gene TRBV5-1; TRBD2 is a possible D gene (6 bases). The CDR3 is made up of 16 amino acids. CDR1 and CDR2 (germline): SGHRS, YFSETQ. Deletions cut 4 bases from V and 6 bases from J, with 20 bases between. The CDR3 region has the DNA TGCGCCAGCAGCCTTCGACTAGTCCAACGAACCAATGAGCAGTTCTTC. Translating gives CASSLRLVQRTNEQFF.

The chain carries TRBV5-1 and TRBJ2-7, with D perhaps given as TRBD1 or TRBD2 (5 bases each). Germline V gene data show CDR1 as SGHRS and CDR2 as YFSETQ. CDR3 length equals 14 residues. Trimming removed 6 bases at V and 5 bases at J, with 18 bases between. Written as DNA, the CDR3 is TGCGCCAGCACCAATATTGGGGGTCTGCACGAGCAGTACTTC. It encodes CASTNIGGLHEQYF.

With respect to this clone: Other nucleotide sequences from this sample produce the same CDR3. The CDR3, as DNA: TGTGCCAGTAGTATATCAGGGTATAGCAATCAGCCCCAGCATTTT. It specifies CASSISGYSNQPQHF. The chain has TRBV19 and TRBJ1-5, with D possibly being TRBD1 (5 bases). The CDR3 runs 15 residues. The V and J ends lost 2 bases and 0 bases respectively, with 8 bases between them. Per germline, CDR1 LNHDA and CDR2 SQIVND (reference sequence).

About this clone: Other DNA sequences from this sample encode an identical CDR3 as well. V and J are TRBV28 and TRBJ2-7; 11 bases fit TRBD2. J lost 2 bases, V lost 2 bases, and 2 bases had no gene match. The CDR3 totals 15 residues. Per germline, CDR1 MDHEN and CDR2 SYDVKM. The CDR3 reads CASSLGLAGAYEQYF. CDR3 nucleotides: TGTGCCAGCAGTTTAGGACTAGCGGGCGCCTACGAGCAGTACTTC. Looking up the rest from reference TRBV28 and TRBJ2-7 gives the full variable domain: DVKVTQSSRYLVKRTGEKVFLECVQDMDHENMFWYRQDPGLGLRLIYFSYDVKMKEKGDIPEGYSVSREKKERFSLILESASTNQTSMYLCASSLGLAGAYEQYFGPGTRLTVT.

This CDR3 is CASSQAQDSLSYNEQFF. The CDR3 coding sequence is TGTGCCAGCAGTCAGGCCCAGGACAGTCTCTCCTACAATGAGCAGTTCTTC. The chain uses TRBV28 and TRBJ2-1; D is possibly TRBD1 (6 bases). Trimming left V 5 bases short and J 0 bases short, with 17 bases between. The CDR3 sequence is 17 residues long. Per germline, CDR1 MDHEN and CDR2 SYDVKM.

The genes are TRBV2 and TRBJ1-1; D is unclear. Germline V CDR1 and CDR2: SNHLY, FYNNEI. The ends were cut back, 4 bases at V and 6 bases at J, with 15 bases in the middle. The CDR3 has 14 residues. The CDR3 spells CASSGWVLGPEAFF. CDR3 sequence (DNA): TGTGCCAGCAGTGGGTGGGTCCTCGGCCCTGAAGCTTTCTTT.

The chain employs TRBV4-1 and TRBJ2-2; a possible D gene is TRBD2 (6 bases). The V gene lost 9 bases and the J gene lost 8 bases, with 22 bases spanning the gap. Germline V CDR1 and CDR2: MGHRA, YSYEKL. CDR3 length: 15 residues. In DNA form, the CDR3 reads TGCGCCAGTACTCCCTCTAGCGTACCTCAAGGGGAGCTGTTTTTT. Translated: CASTPSSVPQGELFF.

The genes are TRBV28 and TRBJ1-5; D perhaps matches TRBD1 (6 bases). V lost 6 bases and J 5 bases, leaving 17 bases between the germline ends. This CDR3 is 15 amino acids long. The germline V gene encodes CDR1 MDHEN and CDR2 SYDVKM. The CDR3 DNA reads as TGTGCCAGCAGCGAACAGGGAACTTCAGATCAGCCCCAGCATTTT. Its translation: CASSEQGTSDQPQHF.

This chain links TRBV29-1 with TRBJ2-7; no firm D call. Per the germline V gene, CDR1 is SQVTM and CDR2 is ANQGSEA. CDR3 length: 13 amino acids. Trimming shortened V by 0 bases and J by 3 bases, and 9 bases separated the two germline ends. This CDR3 reads CSVEDFDGYEQYF. The CDR3 DNA sequence: TGCAGCGTTGAAGATTTCGACGGCTACGAGCAGTACTTC.

The chain carries TRBV6-6 and TRBJ2-1; 8 nucleotides line up with TRBD1. The germline V gene has CDR1 MNHNY and CDR2 SVGAGI (reference sequence). J gave up 2 bases and V 7 bases, and 10 bases lay outside the gene matches. The length of the CDR3 is 16 residues. CDR3 coding DNA: TGTGCCAGCAACGAACTACCGGGACAGGCCTACAATGAGCAGTTCTTC. Its protein is CASNELPGQAYNEQFF.

The table lists this clone with a count of one. The rearrangement joins TRBV30 to TRBJ2-7, with a possible D match to TRBD1 (5 bases). V was trimmed by 2 bases and J by 3 bases, leaving 11 bases between them. Germline V gene data show CDR1 as GTSNPN and CDR2 as SVGIG (reference sequence). The CDR3 extends over 13 amino acids. CDR3 loop: CAWSTDKVYEQYF. The CDR3 DNA follows: TGTGCCTGGAGTACGGACAAGGTCTACGAGCAGTACTTC. The whole variable domain, remainder taken from reference TRBV30 and TRBJ2-7, is SQTIHQWPATLVQPVGSPLSLECTVEGTSNPNLYWYRQAAGRGLQLLFYSVGIGQISSEVPQNLSASRPQDRQFILSSKKLLLSDSGFYLCAWSTDKVYEQYFGPGTRLTVT.

The chain uses TRBV9 and TRBJ1-2; 11 bases map to TRBD1. V lost 4 bases to trimming and J lost 7 bases; unmatched junction nucleotides: 9. Germline CDR1 SGDLS, CDR2 YYNGEE. This CDR3 is 15 amino acids long. CDR3 sequence reads: CASSPRTGGYLGYTF. The CDR3 DNA reads as TGTGCCAGCAGCCCGAGGACAGGGGGCTACCTTGGCTACACCTTC.

The V gene is TRBV11-3, the J gene TRBJ2-1; 10 bases match TRBD2. Germline V gene data show CDR1 as SGHNT and CDR2 as YENEEA. The V segment lost 1 base and the J segment 6 bases; nucleotides outside the gene matches: 6. This CDR3 comprises 16 residues. In DNA form, the CDR3 reads TGTGCCAGCAGCTTAGTTCCACTAGCGGGAAGCAATGAGCAGTTCTTC. Translation: CASSLVPLAGSNEQFF.

This sequence joins TRBV19 and TRBJ2-7, with D perhaps matching TRBD1 (6 bases). This CDR3 comprises 12 residues. The germline V and J ends were trimmed by 6 bases and 5 bases, with 11 bases remaining between them. Germline lookup yields CDR1 LNHDA and CDR2 SQIVND (reference sequence). Written as DNA, the CDR3 is TGTGCCAGTAGCTGGGCAGGGGACGAGCAGTACTTC. Protein sequence: CASSWAGDEQYF.

On this clone itself: Other nucleotide sequences from this sample produce the same CDR3. V gene TRBV27 combines with J gene TRBJ2-5; 7 nucleotides align to TRBD1. The end of the DNA aligns better with TRBJ2-7, so the J call may be wrong. Germline CDR1 reads MNHEY; CDR2 reads SMNVEV (reference sequence). CDR3 size: 14 residues. CDR3 sequence (DNA): TGTGCCAGCAGTTTAGGTCAGGGGGTCTACGAGCAGTACTTC. Its translation: CASSLGQGVYEQYF.

A note on this clone: Additional DNA sequences in this sample encode the identical CDR3. V gene TRBV2 combines with J gene TRBJ1-4; no definite D call. With 4 bases removed from V and 8 bases from J, the gap between germline ends came to 5 bases. CDR3 length equals 11 residues. CDR1 is SNHLY and CDR2 is FYNNEI in the germline V gene. This CDR3 is CASSGGEKLFF. CDR3 bases: TGTGCCAGCAGTGGGGGAGAAAAACTGTTTTTT.

The chain is built from TRBV9 and TRBJ2-7; D gene uncertain. CDR3 length equals 11 residues. Germline V CDR1 and CDR2: SGDLS, YYNGEE. With 10 bases removed from V and 6 bases from J, the gap between germline ends came to 14 bases. CDR3: CACPRLGEQYF. The DNA of the CDR3 is TGTGCCTGTCCGAGACTGGGCGAGCAGTACTTC.

The chain is built from TRBV5-4 and TRBJ2-2; D ambiguous. Germline assignment: CDR1 SGHNT and CDR2 YYREEE (reference sequence). The CDR3 is 12 residues long. V lost 4 bases and J 0 bases, leaving 1 base between the germline ends. The CDR3 nucleotides read TGTGCCAGCAGCCCGAACACCGGGGAGCTGTTTTTT. This gives the protein CASSPNTGELFF. The whole variable domain, filled in from reference TRBV5-4 and TRBJ2-2, reads ETGVTQSPTHLIKTRGQQVTLRCSSQSGHNTVSWYQQALGQGPQFIFQYYREEENGRGNFPPRFSGLQFPNYSSELNVNALELDDSALYLCASSPNTGELFFGEGSRLTVL.